The clone carrying this T cell receptor beta chain was seen many times. Its antigen is unknown. Cyclophosphamide on days +3 and +4 followed busulfan-fludarabine conditioning and a marrow graft. Trimming cost V 7 bases and J 3 bases, with 13 bases left between them. The CDR3 has 13 residues. Germline lookup yields CDR1 MNHEY and CDR2 SVGAGI. Assay used: immunoSEQ multiplex PCR; TCRdb lists only in-frame clones, some missing. There are fewer than 12,000 clones in the sample, none observed a single time. This sample is part of a study of T cells after posttransplantation cyclophosphamide. Points from the study as a whole: Recipient CMV seropositivity and CMV reactivation strongly tracked TRB clonality.

This sample comprised PBMCs, obtained after allogeneic stem cell transplant with posttransplant cyclophosphamide. The chain employs TRBV6-5 and TRBJ2-7; D is unclear. The TCR comes from a female patient aged 40-49 years who received an allogeneic stem cell transplant from a related donor, was CMV-positive, and had no GVHD. Some T cells may be graft donor cells. This CDR3 reads CASKETGDYEQYF. The CDR3 DNA sequence: TGTGCCAGCAAAGAGACTGGTGACTACGAGCAGTACTTC.